One sample yielded the 11 T cell receptor beta chains listed below, sequenced in a study of beta chain features in type 1 diabetes. Study-wide points: Moderate yet significant TCRB CDR3 shortening was seen in Type 1 diabetes patients in all four CD4+ subsets.

For these TCRs, the target antigens are not known. Since all of the isolated RNA was reverse transcribed, expressed TCRB transcripts were what got sequenced. Profiling relied on immunoSEQ multiplex PCR, and the TCRdb table lists in-frame clones only, not all of them. The sample contains some 660,000 clones, over 12% of which appear only once. The sequenced sample was naive CD4+ T cells from blood. The source is a man aged 18 to 29 with type 1 diabetes.

This clone has just a few counts. The V call is TRBV14, the J call TRBJ1-6; D gene uncertain. The germline gives CDR1 SGHDN, CDR2 FVKESK. Between the trimmed V and J ends, which lost 4 bases and 5 bases, there was a span of 18 bases. This CDR3 region has 17 residues. CDR3 bases: TGTGCCAGCAGCCTCCTCAAGACGGTCCACCATAATTCACCCCTCCACTTT. Translating it yields CASSLLKTVHHNSPLHF.

This clone was found a few times. V usage is TRBV4-3 and J usage is TRBJ2-3, with 9 bases that match TRBD1. The CDR3 contains 14 residues. V was clipped by 4 bases and J by 4 bases; unmatched bases: 3. The germline V gene has CDR1 LGHNA and CDR2 YSLEER. In DNA form, the CDR3 reads TGCGCCAGCAGCCCTCGACAGGGGGCAGATACGCAGTATTTT. This encodes CASSPRQGADTQYF.

This clone was counted between two and nine times. The rearrangement uses TRBV11-2 and TRBJ1-1; TRBD1 agrees at 7 bases. The CDR3 contains 13 residues. Unmatched junction bases numbered 4, after V lost 4 bases and J lost 5 bases. Germline-derived CDR1 and CDR2 are SGHAT and FQNNGV. The CDR3 DNA is TGTGCCAGCAGCTCCCGCAGGGGGACTGAAGCTTTCTTT. It encodes CASSSRRGTEAFF.

The chain combines TRBV7-3 with TRBJ2-1, with D perhaps matching TRBD1 (6 bases). Trimming removed 4 bases from V and 10 bases from J, with 14 bases in between. The CDR3 extends over 13 amino acids. From germline, CDR1 is SGHTA and CDR2 FQGTGA. This chain's CDR3 is CASSSTQQGEQFF. The DNA of the CDR3 is TGTGCCAGCAGCTCCACTCAACAGGGAGAGCAGTTCTTC.

The J gene is TRBJ2-5, the V gene TRBV6-6, with TRBD2 as a possible D gene (6 bases). The germline V gene encodes CDR1 MNHNY and CDR2 SVGAGI (reference sequence). V lost 4 bases, J lost 5 bases, and 20 bases lay in between. The CDR3 is 16 residues long. The CDR3 DNA is TGTGCCAGCAGTTCCACCCAGGAGGGAGATATCGAGACCCAGTACTTC. This translates into CASSSTQEGDIETQYF.

This clone was seen a few times. CDR3 sequence reads: CASSYRDPAFF. The CDR3 DNA reads as TGTGCCAGCAGTTACAGGGATCCAGCTTTCTTT. The chain couples TRBV2 to TRBJ1-1, with D perhaps matching TRBD1 (6 bases). The CDR3 is 11 amino acids. V was shortened by 5 bases and J by 10 bases, with 11 bases between the two germline ends. In germline, CDR1 is SNHLY, CDR2 FYNNEI.

This chain uses TRBV6-6 with TRBJ1-1; D may be TRBD1 (6 bases). V lost 6 bases and J 2 bases, leaving 13 bases between the germline ends. CDR3 length equals 14 residues. Germline V gene sequence: CDR1 MNHNY, CDR2 SVGAGI (reference sequence). The chain's CDR3 is CASRFRDINTEAFF. The CDR3 DNA follows: TGTGCCAGCAGATTCCGGGACATCAACACTGAAGCTTTCTTT.

V is TRBV18 and J is TRBJ2-3, with D perhaps matching TRBD1 (6 bases). CDR3 length: 14 residues. Germline V lookup: CDR1 KGHSH, CDR2 LQKENI. Trimming shortened V by 8 bases and J by 0 bases, and 12 bases separated the two germline ends. The CDR3 loop is CASNPGDSTDTQYF. The CDR3 DNA is TGTGCCAGCAACCCAGGGGACAGCACAGATACGCAGTATTTT.

The chain combines TRBV5-1 with TRBJ2-7; 8 bases line up with TRBD2. J lost 0 bases, V lost 4 bases, and 12 bases had no gene match. The CDR3 loop spans 17 amino acids. Germline lookup yields CDR1 SGHRS and CDR2 YFSETQ. The CDR3 loop reads CASSGEGAGAISYEQYF. The CDR3 DNA follows: TGCGCCAGCAGCGGGGAGGGAGCGGGAGCGATCTCCTACGAGCAGTACTTC.

The V and J genes are TRBV10-3 and TRBJ2-3, with 7 bases aligning to TRBD1. Germline CDR1 ENHRY, CDR2 SYGVKD. The CDR3 runs to 15 residues. V dropped 4 bases and J dropped 2; count of bases not matched to a gene: 6. CDR3: CAISGGQGVTDTQYF. DNA of the CDR3: TGTGCCATCAGTGGAGGGCAGGGGGTCACAGATACGCAGTATTTT.

The J gene is TRBJ2-1, the V gene TRBV18; 9 nucleotides align to TRBD2. Germline V gives CDR1 KGHSH, CDR2 LQKENI. The CDR3 has 18 amino acids. The J segment lost 6 bases and the V segment lost 3 bases, leaving 15 bases of the junction unmatched. CDR3 region: CASSPKLGSGRETNEQFF. CDR3 in DNA: TGTGCCAGCTCACCGAAGCTGGGTAGCGGGAGAGAAACCAATGAGCAGTTCTTC.